These 3 T cell receptor beta chains share one sample of origin, sequenced in a study of blood T cell repertoires in COVID-19. The repertoire was sequenced with immunoSEQ multiplex PCR; TCRdb's copy has only in-frame clones and lacks some. The sample includes under 200,000 clones, about 87% of them seen just once. Sequenced input: peripheral blood. These receptors were taken from a man aged 60-69 years with COVID-19, enrolled during active disease.

This clone was seen only a few times. This CDR3 is CASSPGQGSSGANVLTF. DNA for the CDR3: TGTGCCAGCAGCCCAGGACAGGGAAGCTCTGGGGCCAACGTCCTGACTTTC. The J gene is TRBJ2-6, the V gene TRBV9; 8 positions match TRBD1. Germline V lookup: CDR1 SGDLS, CDR2 YYNGEE. This CDR3 comprises 17 residues. Germline trimming cut 4 bases from V and 0 bases from J; bases unmatched to any gene: 6.

This clone was recorded once. This chain links TRBV19 with TRBJ1-1; 7 bases fit TRBD1. The CDR3 has 15 residues. Germline-derived CDR1 and CDR2 are LNHDA and SQIVND (reference sequence). V trimming: 1 base; J trimming: 5 bases; junction bases outside the gene matches: 7. CDR3 nucleotides: TGTGCCAGTAGTATAGGCGACAGGGCATTTACTGAAGCTTTCTTT. Encoded protein: CASSIGDRAFTEAFF.

This chain connects TRBV24-1 to TRBJ2-2, with D unresolved. The germline gives CDR1 KGHDR, CDR2 SFDVKD. V was clipped by 4 bases and J by 3 bases, with 8 bases between them. The CDR3 extends over 14 amino acids. CDR3 sequence: CATSEQAYTGELFF. The CDR3 DNA is TGTGCCACCAGTGAGCAAGCTTACACCGGGGAGCTGTTTTTT.